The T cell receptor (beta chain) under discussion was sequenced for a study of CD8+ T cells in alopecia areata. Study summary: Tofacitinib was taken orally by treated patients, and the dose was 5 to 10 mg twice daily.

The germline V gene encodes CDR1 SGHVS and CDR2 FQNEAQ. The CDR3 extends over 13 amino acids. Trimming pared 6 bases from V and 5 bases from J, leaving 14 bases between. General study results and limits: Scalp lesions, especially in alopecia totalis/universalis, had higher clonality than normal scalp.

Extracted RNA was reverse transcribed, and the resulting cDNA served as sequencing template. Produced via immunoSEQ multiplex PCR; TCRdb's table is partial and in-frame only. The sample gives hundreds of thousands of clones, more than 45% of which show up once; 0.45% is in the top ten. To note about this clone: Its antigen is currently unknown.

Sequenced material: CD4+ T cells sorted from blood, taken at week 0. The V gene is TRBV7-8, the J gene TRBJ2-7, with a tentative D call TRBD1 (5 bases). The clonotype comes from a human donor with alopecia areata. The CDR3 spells CASRPQGSHEQYF. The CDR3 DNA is TGTGCCAGCAGGCCGCAGGGATCCCACGAGCAGTACTTC.